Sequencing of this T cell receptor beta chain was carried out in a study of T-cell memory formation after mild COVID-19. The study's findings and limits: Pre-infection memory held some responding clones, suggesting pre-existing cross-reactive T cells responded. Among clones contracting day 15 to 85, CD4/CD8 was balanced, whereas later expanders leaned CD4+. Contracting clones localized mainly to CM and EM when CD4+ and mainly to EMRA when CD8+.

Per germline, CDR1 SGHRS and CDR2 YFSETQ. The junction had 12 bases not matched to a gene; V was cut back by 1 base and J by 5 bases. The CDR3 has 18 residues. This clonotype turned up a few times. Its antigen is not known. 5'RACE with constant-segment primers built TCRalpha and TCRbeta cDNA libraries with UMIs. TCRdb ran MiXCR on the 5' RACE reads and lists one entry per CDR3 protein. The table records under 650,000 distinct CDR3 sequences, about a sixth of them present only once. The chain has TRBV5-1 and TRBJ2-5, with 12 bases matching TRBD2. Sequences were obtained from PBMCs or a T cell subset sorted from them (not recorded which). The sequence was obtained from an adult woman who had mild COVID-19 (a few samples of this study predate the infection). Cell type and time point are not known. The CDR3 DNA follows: TGCGCCAGCAGCTTGCTAGCGGGAGGGCCGACAGGTTTGGAGACCCAGTACTTC. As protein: CASSLLAGGPTGLETQYF.